The entry below describes one T cell receptor (beta chain). The data were taken from a study of control samples from healthy donors and cancer patients. Using immunoSEQ multiplex PCR, the repertoire was profiled, and TCRdb retains in-frame clones only, with some absent. This table holds about 70,000 clones, approximately 89% found once. The CDR3 is 16 amino acids. Germline V gives CDR1 DFQATT, CDR2 SNEGSKA (reference sequence). The V gene lost 3 bases and the J gene lost 5 bases, with 20 bases spanning the gap. The chain carries TRBV20-1 and TRBJ1-5, with D possibly being TRBD1 (6 bases). This TCR was recovered from a woman aged 45 to 65 with head and neck cancer. The sequenced sample consisted of PBMCs. The chain's CDR3 is CSASPPGRGRYQPQHF. The CDR3 coding sequence is TGCAGTGCTAGTCCCCCCGGCAGGGGAAGGTATCAGCCCCAGCATTTT.